One sample yielded the 18 T cell receptor beta chains listed below, sequenced in a study of shared clonotypes between healthy human individuals. Method: immunoSEQ multiplex PCR; TCRdb's copy keeps in-frame clones and lacks some. The sample includes some 2 million clones, about 95% of them seen just once. Naive CD8 cells comprised CD45RO-negative, CCR7-positively selected cells, excluding terminally differentiated effector memory CD45RA+ cells. The sequenced material came from naive CD8+ T cells sorted from blood. These receptors originate from a man aged 18 to 30 in good health.

Only a few counts were recorded for this clone. Other DNA sequences in this specimen translate into the identical CDR3. The chain combines TRBV5-1 with TRBJ1-1; the match to TRBD1 covers 8 bases. CDR3 length equals 12 residues. V was clipped by 5 bases and J by 3 bases; unmatched bases: 0. The germline V gene encodes CDR1 SGHRS and CDR2 YFSETQ. CDR3 sequence: CASRQGDTEAFF. In DNA, the CDR3 is TGCGCCAGCAGACAGGGGGACACTGAAGCTTTCTTT.

V and J are TRBV30 and TRBJ2-2, with D maybe TRBD1 (5 bases). The V gene lost 0 bases and the J gene lost 3 bases, with 5 bases spanning the gap. The germline gives CDR1 GTSNPN, CDR2 SVGIG (reference sequence). This CDR3 has 13 residues. In DNA form, the CDR3 reads TGTGCCTGGAGTGTACAGGACACCGGGGAGCTGTTTTTT. Translating gives CAWSVQDTGELFF.

V gene TRBV28 combines with J gene TRBJ1-5, with D possibly TRBD1 on 5 matching bases. Looked up from germline, CDR1 is MDHEN and CDR2 is SYDVKM. V was cut by 3 bases and J by 4 bases, with 13 bases left in between. This CDR3 has 15 amino acids. The CDR3, as DNA: TGTGCCAGCAGTTTCCGCAGGGTACAAAATCAGCCCCAGCATTTT. The encoded protein is CASSFRRVQNQPQHF.

Note on this clone: A read error is possible here, since a much larger clone lies one base away. The chain carries TRBV6-1 and TRBJ2-7, with D unclear. This CDR3 is built from 11 residues. V shed 6 bases and J shed 0 bases, with 3 bases lying between them. Germline loops: CDR1 MNHNS, CDR2 SASEGT. The CDR3 sequence is CASSHSYEQYF. The CDR3 nucleotides are TGTGCCAGCAGCCACTCCTACGAGCAGTACTTC.

This chain connects TRBV12-5 to TRBJ2-1; TRBD2 agrees at 11 bases. Germline V gene sequence: CDR1 LGHNT, CDR2 FRNRAP. V lost 4 bases and J lost 7; bases outside the gene matches: 6. This CDR3 contains 15 residues. The CDR3 loop reads CASGSVLAGVNEQFF. The CDR3 nucleotides are TGTGCTAGTGGTTCGGTACTAGCGGGAGTGAATGAGCAGTTCTTC.

The genes are TRBV5-6 and TRBJ2-2; D tentatively reads TRBD1 or TRBD2 (6 bases each). The germline V gene encodes CDR1 SGHDT and CDR2 YYEEEE. The CDR3 spans 16 residues. V gave up 0 bases and J gave up 3 bases, with 12 bases separating them. The DNA for the CDR3 is TGTGCCAGCAGCTTGGCACCTAGGGGGGACACCGGGGAGCTGTTTTTT. Its protein product is CASSLAPRGDTGELFF.

The rearrangement uses TRBV29-1 and TRBJ2-3; no clear D. CDR1 is SQVTM, CDR2 ANQGSEA, per germline. The CDR3 consists of 15 residues. Trimming shortened V by 5 bases and J by 5 bases, and 20 bases separated the two germline ends. CDR3 loop: CSVSGTAGFQDTQYF. Written as DNA, the CDR3 is TGCAGCGTTTCAGGTACGGCCGGGTTTCAAGATACGCAGTATTTT.

The gene calls are TRBV14 and TRBJ2-3; D possibly corresponds to TRBD1 (5 bases). The germline V gene encodes CDR1 SGHDN and CDR2 FVKESK. This CDR3 is 15 amino acids long. Trimming took off 3 bases at V and 4 bases at J, with 14 bases between the two ends. The CDR3 region is CASSQVPGLADTQYF. CDR3 DNA sequence: TGTGCCAGCAGCCAGGTACCAGGGTTGGCAGATACGCAGTATTTT.

A note on this clone: Other DNA sequences from this sample encode an identical CDR3 as well. The V gene is TRBV27, the J gene TRBJ2-7; TRBD2 matches 8 bases. With V trimmed by 3 bases and J by 4 bases, 5 bases remained unmatched. The CDR3 extends over 14 amino acids. The V gene's germline CDR1 is MNHEY and CDR2 SMNVEV (reference sequence). The CDR3 spells CASSLAGGLYEQYF. The CDR3 region has the DNA TGTGCCAGCAGTTTGGCGGGGGGCTTGTACGAGCAGTACTTC.

The sample holds one count of this clone. This chain connects TRBV27 to TRBJ2-7; tentatively, D is TRBD2 (6 bases). V lost 10 bases and J lost 3, with 10 bases in between. This CDR3 spans 11 amino acids. The germline V gene has CDR1 MNHEY and CDR2 SMNVEV (reference sequence). Here the CDR3 DNA reads TGTGCCACCGGGACTCGCTACGAGCAGTACTTC. This translates into CATGTRYEQYF.

Only one count was recorded for this clone. The rearrangement links TRBV14 to TRBJ2-7; D is uncertain. Germline lookup yields CDR1 SGHDN and CDR2 FVKESK. The V gene lost 1 base and the J gene lost 4 bases, with 14 bases spanning the gap. The CDR3 runs to 15 residues. In DNA form, the CDR3 reads TGTGCCAGCAGCCAAGGCGGCGCGGTTGGGTACGAGCAGTACTTC. Translated, it gives CASSQGGAVGYEQYF.

The V gene is TRBV5-5, the J gene TRBJ2-7, with 12 bases aligning to TRBD1. Germline CDR1 SGHKS, CDR2 YYEKEE (reference sequence). J lost 5 bases, V lost 4 bases, and 4 bases had no gene match. CDR3 length: 14 amino acids. CDR3 residues: CASSVGQGADEQYF. Written as DNA, the CDR3 is TGTGCCAGCAGCGTGGGACAGGGGGCGGACGAGCAGTACTTC.

The genes are TRBV5-6 and TRBJ1-5; perhaps TRBD1 as D (5 bases). Germline assignment: CDR1 SGHDT and CDR2 YYEEEE. The CDR3 spans 13 residues. V was pared by 4 bases and J by 7 bases, with 12 bases between. The CDR3 bases are TGTGCCAGCAGCGTAGGGGATATCCAGCCCCAGCATTTT. Translated: CASSVGDIQPQHF.

The chain has TRBV2 and TRBJ2-7, with 11 bases lining up with TRBD2. J lost 5 bases, V lost 9 bases, and 9 bases had no gene match. CDR1 and CDR2 (germline): SNHLY, FYNNEI. This CDR3 is built from 14 residues. The CDR3 reads CASLERLAGNEQYF. The CDR3 DNA reads TGTGCCAGTCTGGAGAGACTAGCGGGAAACGAGCAGTACTTC. Looking up the rest from reference TRBV2 and TRBJ2-7 gives the full variable domain: EPEVTQTPSHQVTQMGQEVILRCVPISNHLYFYWYRQILGQKVEFLVSFYNNEISEKSEIFDDQFSVERPDGSNFTLKIRSTKLEDSAMYFCASLERLAGNEQYFGPGTRLTVT.

This clone was seen just once. Other DNA variants within this sample encode the same CDR3. The chain combines TRBV28 with TRBJ2-7; possibly TRBD1 or TRBD2 for D (5 bases each). Trimming left V 5 bases short and J 3 bases short, with 14 bases between. Germline V gene data show CDR1 as MDHEN and CDR2 as SYDVKM. The CDR3 runs 14 residues. CDR3 in DNA: TGTGCCAGCAGTATCCCCGGGACGGGCTACGAGCAGTACTTC. It specifies CASSIPGTGYEQYF.

This sequence joins TRBV2 and TRBJ2-7; 8 bases are a match to TRBD1. Germline V gene data show CDR1 as SNHLY and CDR2 as FYNNEI. CDR3 length equals 13 residues. The CDR3 DNA follows: TGTGCGGGCGGAGGGACAGGAGACTACGAGCAGTACTTC. Its protein product is CAGGGTGDYEQYF.

V is TRBV27 and J is TRBJ2-2; 10 bases match TRBD1. The germline gives CDR1 MNHEY, CDR2 SMNVEV (reference sequence). CDR3 length equals 16 residues. The V segment lost 3 bases and the J segment 6 bases; nucleotides outside the gene matches: 7. The CDR3: CASSLYGTGASGELFF. The CDR3 nucleotides are TGTGCCAGCAGTTTGTACGGGACAGGGGCGTCCGGGGAGCTGTTTTTT.

J is TRBJ2-3 and V is TRBV5-1; 10 nucleotides match TRBD1. From germline, CDR1 is SGHRS and CDR2 YFSETQ. V lost 3 bases, J lost 4 bases, and 8 bases stayed unmatched. CDR3 length: 16 amino acids. The CDR3 is CASSSRQGASADTQYF. In DNA, the CDR3 is TGCGCCAGCAGCTCGAGACAGGGGGCATCGGCAGATACGCAGTATTTT.